The rows below give T cell receptor beta chains drawn from one sample of a study of blood T cells in healthy people across ages. TCRdb re-called the 5' RACE reads through MiXCR, storing one row per CDR3 protein. The sample consists of 800,000 to 950,000 distinct CDR3 sequences, 25% to 35% of them appearing once. This sample also appeared in a second study, on T cells of mothers and their children.

Material for sequencing was blood. The origin of the receptors is a woman aged 40 to 50 in good health. Each CDR3 is given with its conserved first and last residue. A D gene is named only where the DNA matches it firmly. Clone size, where shown, is once, few, many, or a class for clones that have expanded.

D gene	V gene	clone size	J gene	CDR3 DNA	CDR3 protein
.	TRBV4-3	few	TRBJ2-7	TGCGCCAGCAGCCAACACACCCAAGCCTACGAGCAGTACTTC	CASSQHTQAYEQYF
TRBD1	TRBV29-1	many	TRBJ1-5	TGCAGCGTTAAGGGGGCGAACAATCAGCCCCAGCATTTT	CSVKGANNQPQHF
.	TRBV7-9	.	TRBJ1-4	TGTGCCAGCAGCTCCCTAGCGGGGAAACTGTTTTTT	CASSSLAGKLFF
.	TRBV29-1	.	TRBJ1-1	TGCAGCGATACCCGGGGCCCGAACACTGAAGCTTTCTTT	CSDTRGPNTEAFF
.	TRBV20-1	.	TRBJ2-5	TGCAGTGCCCAGACCGGGACCGACATACAAGAGACCCAGTACTTC	CSAQTGTDIQETQYF
TRBD2	TRBV12-3/TRBV12-4	.	TRBJ2-1	TGTGCCAGCAGTTCCTGGGCTAGCGGGGGGTTCAATGAGCAGTTCTTC	CASSSWASGGFNEQFF
TRBD1	TRBV7-9	many	TRBJ2-5	TGTGCCAGCAAGGGGACAGCCCAAGAGACCCAGTACTTC	CASKGTAQETQYF
TRBD1	TRBV7-8	.	TRBJ1-1	TGTGCCAGCAGCTCCAGACAGGGGGCGCGTACCACTGAAGCTTTCTTT	CASSSRQGARTTEAFF
TRBD1	TRBV20-1	.	TRBJ1-1	TGCAGTGCTGGGAAGGGACAGGGAAACACTGAAGCTTTCTTT	CSAGKGQGNTEAFF
.	TRBV12-3/TRBV12-4	.	TRBJ1-1	TGTGCCAGCAGTCTCCCCCCGGGAGGAGCTTTCTTT	CASSLPPGGAFF
TRBD1	TRBV5-1	.	TRBJ2-1	TGCGCCAGCAGCTTGGTACAGGGGGCCCCCTTACCGTTCTTC	CASSLVQGAPLPFF
.	TRBV27	.	TRBJ1-1	TGTGCCAGCAGACTATCAGGGTCCCGAACTGAGGCTTTCTTT	CASRLSGSRTEAFF
.	TRBV10-3	.	TRBJ1-2	TGTGCCACCGGGACTTTATTAAGGAGGGGCTACACCTTC	CATGTLLRRGYTF
.	TRBV18	.	TRBJ1-2	TGTGCCGGCTCACCATCGGCTGGCAGGGGCTATGGCTACACCTTC	CAGSPSAGRGYGYTF
.	TRBV14	many	TRBJ2-7	TGTGCCAGCACCCAGGGAGCCAAGCAGTACTTC	CASTQGAKQYF
TRBD1	TRBV7-3	few	TRBJ1-2	TGTGCCAGCAGCCGTACAGGGGTTCTCAACTATGGCTACACCTTC	CASSRTGVLNYGYTF
.	TRBV29-1	.	TRBJ2-4	TGCAGCGTCCACCTCCGGGACCTAACCAAAAACATTCAGTACTTC	CSVHLRDLTKNIQYF
.	TRBV9	.	TRBJ1-1	TGTGCCGGCAGCTACTCCGGCGGGAACACTGAAGCTTTCTTT	CAGSYSGGNTEAFF
.	TRBV12-3/TRBV12-4	.	TRBJ2-1	TGTGCCAGCAGTTTGTCCAGGGTCGATGAGCAGTTCTTC	CASSLSRVDEQFF
.	TRBV13	.	TRBJ2-7	TGTGCCAGCAGCCCCCCGACGGTAAAGGGCACCTACGAGCAGTACTTC	CASSPPTVKGTYEQYF
.	TRBV28	many	TRBJ2-7	TGTGCCAGCAGTTTAGTCGGGGTCCCCAGCTCCTACGAGCAGTACTTC	CASSLVGVPSSYEQYF
.	TRBV5-1	few	TRBJ2-5	TGCGCCAGCAGCAACTTTCCAGGGGAAGAGACCCAGTACTTC	CASSNFPGEETQYF
.	TRBV20-1	.	TRBJ2-1	TGCAGTGCCATGTATCCGGATGGTTCCTCCTACAATGAGCAGTTCTTC	CSAMYPDGSSYNEQFF
TRBD2	TRBV6-4	many	TRBJ2-1	TGTGCCAGCAGTGACGGCGGGGGGGCAGATGAGCAGTTCTTC	CASSDGGGADEQFF
TRBD1	TRBV4-2	.	TRBJ2-2	TGTGCCAGCAGCCCGGCCGGGACAGGGAGGAACACCGGGGAGCTGTTTTTT	CASSPAGTGRNTGELFF
.	TRBV4-1	.	TRBJ1-1	TGCGCCAGCAGCGAAAGGAACACTGAAGCTTTCTTT	CASSERNTEAFF
.	TRBV28	many	TRBJ2-5	TGTGCCAGCAGGACTAGACGGCAAGAGACCCAGTACTTC	CASRTRRQETQYF
.	TRBV12-5	few	TRBJ2-7	TGTGCTAGTGGTTCCCGTAAAGACGAGCAGTACTTC	CASGSRKDEQYF
.	TRBV18	few	TRBJ2-5	TGTGCCAGCTCACCGACGTACCAAGAGACCCAGTACTTC	CASSPTYQETQYF
TRBD1	TRBV4-2	.	TRBJ2-1	TGTGCCAGCACCCTAAGCGGGACAGGGGAAGATGAGCAGTTCTTC	CASTLSGTGEDEQFF
TRBD2	TRBV5-1	once	TRBJ2-1	TGCGCCAGCAGGCCAGCGGGGGGCTCCTACAACAAGCAGTTCTTC	CASRPAGGSYNKQFF
.	TRBV6-1	few	TRBJ2-7	TGTGCCAGCAGACCCTATCTTCTGACAGCCGTCCCCTACGAGCAGTACTTC	CASRPYLLTAVPYEQYF